The 5 T cell receptor beta chains below were found in one sample sequenced in a study of identical twins. Each CDR3 protein is one row after TCRdb ran MiXCR on the 5' RACE reads. The data show under 350,000 distinct CDR3 sequences, roughly 9.8% seen once. These data were also reused for a study on yellow fever vaccine responses in identical twins.

Material: CD8+ T cells sorted from blood. The receptors were gathered from a young woman in good health.

J is TRBJ2-7 and V is TRBV20-1, with D tentatively TRBD1 (7 bases). The CDR3 covers 14 residues. Deletions cut 3 bases from V and 3 bases from J, with 15 bases between. Germline CDR1 and CDR2: DFQATT and SNEGSKA (reference sequence). CDR3 region: CSAREGAGIYEQYF. CDR3 nucleotide sequence: TGCAGTGCTAGGGAGGGGGCGGGAATCTACGAGCAGTACTTC.

This clonotype was found many times. The chain joins TRBV4-1 to TRBJ2-5; 9 bases agree with TRBD2. In germline, CDR1 is MGHRA, CDR2 YSYEKL. The CDR3 is 14 amino acids. With 2 bases clipped from V and 4 bases from J, the junction kept 2 bases outside the gene matches. The CDR3 bases are TGCGCCAGCAGCCAATTAGCGGGAGTAGAGACCCAGTACTTC. Its protein product is CASSQLAGVETQYF.

This clonotype was observed a few times. The rearrangement joins TRBV14 to TRBJ2-7; 9 bases align to TRBD1. Per the germline V gene, CDR1 is SGHDN and CDR2 is FVKESK. CDR3 size: 15 residues. The V segment lost 1 base and the J segment 0 bases; nucleotides outside the gene matches: 1. The CDR3 spells CASSQGTGDSYEQYF. DNA for the CDR3: TGTGCCAGCAGCCAAGGGACAGGGGACTCCTACGAGCAGTACTTC.

The chain has TRBV30 and TRBJ2-7; 9 bases are a match to TRBD2. The CDR3 runs to 13 residues. The V gene end was trimmed by 0 bases and the J gene end by 6 bases; junction bases not matched to a gene: 3. Per the germline V gene, CDR1 is GTSNPN and CDR2 is SVGIG (reference sequence). The CDR3 DNA reads TGTGCCTGGAGTGTAGGAGCGGGAGGCGAGCAGTACTTC. It yields the protein CAWSVGAGGEQYF.

The chain recombines TRBV12-3 or TRBV12-4 with TRBJ2-1; possible D gene TRBD2, 5 bases. The CDR3 has 12 amino acids. Trimming removed 6 bases from V and 4 bases from J, with 7 bases in between. The CDR3 nucleotides read TGTGCCAGCAGCACTAGGTACAATGAGCAGTTCTTC. It yields the protein CASSTRYNEQFF.